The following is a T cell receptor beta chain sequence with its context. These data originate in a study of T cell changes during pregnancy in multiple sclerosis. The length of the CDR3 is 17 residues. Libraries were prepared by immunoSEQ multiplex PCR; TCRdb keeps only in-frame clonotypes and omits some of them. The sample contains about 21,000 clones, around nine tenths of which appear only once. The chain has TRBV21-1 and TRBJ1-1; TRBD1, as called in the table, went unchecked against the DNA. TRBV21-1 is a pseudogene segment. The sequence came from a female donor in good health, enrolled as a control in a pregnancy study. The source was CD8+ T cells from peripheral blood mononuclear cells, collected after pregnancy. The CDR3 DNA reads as TGTGCCAGCAGCAAGCCCCCAAGACATTTCATGAACACTGAAGCTTTCTTT. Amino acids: CASSKPPRHFMNTEAFF.